These 3 T cell receptor beta chains were all obtained from the same sample, sequenced in a study of Ad26.COV2.S vaccination and SARS-CoV-2 variants. The repertoire was sequenced with immunoSEQ multiplex PCR; TCRdb's copy has only in-frame clones and lacks some. The sample gives about 410,000 clones, about 90% of which show up once; more than 1.5% is in the top ten. Treatment of the sample: some 20 received Ad26.COV2.S at low or high dose, single or two shots; about five received placebo; per-sample allocation not given. Day 63 after the first injection of vaccine or placebo was the sampling time. The starting material was peripheral blood, obtained in a trial of Ad26.COV2.S vaccine versus placebo. These receptor sequences come from a person aged 18-60 years who received the Ad26.COV2.S COVID-19 vaccine or a placebo.

Here the CDR3 DNA reads TGTGCCAGCAGTAGGGGACCCCGGGGACCAGAATCAACTAATGAAAAACTGTTTTTT. It translates to CASSRGPRGPESTNEKLFF. V and J are TRBV28 and TRBJ1-4; D might be TRBD1 (5 bases). Trimming pared 5 bases from V and 0 bases from J, leaving 22 bases between. Germline V lookup: CDR1 MDHEN, CDR2 SYDVKM. The CDR3 contains 19 residues.

This clone has just one count. This rearrangement joins TRBV7-2 to TRBJ2-1, with D possibly TRBD2 on 5 matching bases. The ends were cut back, 3 bases at V and 0 bases at J, with 12 bases in the middle. Germline CDR1 and CDR2: SGHTA and FQGNSA. CDR3 length equals 16 residues. The DNA of the CDR3 is TGTGCCAGCAGCTTTCGGGGTCTGAGCTCCTACAATGAGCAGTTCTTC. Translated: CASSFRGLSSYNEQFF.

This chain uses TRBV29-1 with TRBJ1-3; D unclear. The length of the CDR3 is 14 residues. V lost 5 bases and J lost 2, with 13 bases in between. Germline assignment: CDR1 SQVTM and CDR2 ANQGSEA. This CDR3 is CSVLGVHPGNTIYF. The CDR3 DNA follows: TGCAGCGTTCTTGGCGTACATCCTGGAAACACCATATATTTT.